This TCR beta chain was captured in a study of shared clonotypes between healthy human individuals. Study findings and constraints: Sampling covered nothing but blood. Tissue TCR repertoires likely differ from those found in blood. Generally, estimated richness proved larger in naive subsets than it did in memory subsets. Clonotype sharing across a handful of donors was observed for around 5% of naive CD4 clonotypes.

The healthy adult donors were HIV-negative and reported no recent acute infections or vaccinations. A word on this clone: Its specificity is not known.

Profiling relied on immunoSEQ multiplex PCR, and the TCRdb table lists in-frame clones only, not all of them. The sample has approximately 1.5 million clones; 95% to 99% are singletons. Germline lookup yields CDR1 SGHVS and CDR2 FQNEAQ. CDR3 size: 12 residues. Trimming removed 8 bases from V and 2 bases from J, with 9 bases in between. The genes are TRBV7-8 and TRBJ1-2, with unresolved D. The sample consisted of naive CD4+ T cells sorted from blood. Subset: CD45RA+ positively selected. This clonotype was sampled from a man aged 25 to 40 in good health. CDR3 nucleotide sequence: TGTGCCAGCGGGTCGGGCAACTATGGCTACACCTTC. Protein product: CASGSGNYGYTF.